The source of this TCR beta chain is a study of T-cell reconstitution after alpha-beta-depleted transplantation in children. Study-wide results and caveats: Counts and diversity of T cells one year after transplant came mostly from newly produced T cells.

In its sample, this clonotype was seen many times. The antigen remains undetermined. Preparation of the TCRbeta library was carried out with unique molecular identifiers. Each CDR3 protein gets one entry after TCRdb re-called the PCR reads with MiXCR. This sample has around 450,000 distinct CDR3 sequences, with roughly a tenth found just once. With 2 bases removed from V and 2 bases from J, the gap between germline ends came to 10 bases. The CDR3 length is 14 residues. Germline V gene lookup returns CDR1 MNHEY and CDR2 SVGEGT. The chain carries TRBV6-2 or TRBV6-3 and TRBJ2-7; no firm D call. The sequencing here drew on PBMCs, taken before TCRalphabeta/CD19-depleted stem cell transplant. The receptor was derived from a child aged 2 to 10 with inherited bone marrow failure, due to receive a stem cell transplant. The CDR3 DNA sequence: TGTGCCAGCAGTTACATCGCAGCCCCCTACGAGCAGTACTTC. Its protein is CASSYIAAPYEQYF.